A single sample is the source of the 10 T cell receptor beta chains below, sequenced in a study of OX40 agonist ivuxolimab in advanced cancers. Profiled with immunoSEQ multiplex PCR; TCRdb holds only in-frame clones, not every one. The sample has 65,000 to 100,000 clones; less than 95% are singletons. The sequencing used CD4+ or CD8+ T cells sorted from blood, collected in a trial of the OX40 agonist ivuxolimab. These receptors were taken from an adult with an advanced solid tumor such as melanoma, head and neck, liver or kidney cancer.

This chain links TRBV15 with TRBJ1-5; no firm D call. CDR1 and CDR2 (germline): LNHNV, YYDKDF (reference sequence). This CDR3 spans 14 amino acids. Trimming stripped 5 bases from V and 7 bases from J, with 15 bases between. The CDR3 sequence is CATSDEGPRQPQHF. The CDR3 coding sequence is TGTGCCACCAGCGACGAAGGACCTCGGCAGCCCCAGCATTTT. Based on the CDR3 plus reference TRBV15 and TRBJ1-5, the full variable domain is DAMVIQNPRYQVTQFGKPVTLSCSQTLNHNVMYWYQQKSSQAPKLLFHYYDKDFNNEADTPDNFQSRRPNTSFCFLDIRSPGLGDTAMYLCATSDEGPRQPQHFGDGTRLSIL.

This rearrangement joins TRBV30 to TRBJ1-1, with 7 nucleotides matching TRBD1. Germline CDR1 reads GTSNPN; CDR2 reads SVGIG (reference sequence). After removal of 1 base from V and 0 bases from J, the junction contained 11 bases not matched to a gene. The CDR3 consists of 17 residues. The CDR3 protein is CAWSAEWWGQMNTEAFF. CDR3 DNA: TGTGCCTGGAGTGCCGAATGGTGGGGACAGATGAACACTGAAGCTTTCTTT.

The chain employs TRBV18 and TRBJ2-4; maybe TRBD2 (6 bases). V was shortened by 2 bases and J by 0 bases, with 14 bases between the two germline ends. This CDR3 has 17 residues. Per the germline V gene, CDR1 is KGHSH and CDR2 is LQKENI. The CDR3 nucleotides are TGTGCCAGCTCACCATTATCGGGAGATTTAGCCAAAAACATTCAGTACTTC. Translating gives CASSPLSGDLAKNIQYF.

This chain connects TRBV5-1 to TRBJ2-4, with a weak D call TRBD1 (6 bases). This CDR3 is built from 13 residues. V lost 4 bases to trimming and J lost 1 base, with 6 bases between them. Germline V gene sequence: CDR1 SGHRS, CDR2 YFSETQ. The CDR3 protein is CASSDRAKNIQYF. The CDR3 DNA reads as TGCGCCAGCAGCGACAGGGCCAAAAACATTCAGTACTTC.

This chain joins TRBV5-5 and TRBJ2-2, with D unclear. Deletions cut 0 bases from V and 5 bases from J, with 14 bases between. The CDR3 has 16 residues. Germline CDR1 and CDR2: SGHKS and YYEKEE (reference sequence). CDR3: CASSLGSNLGTGELFF. The CDR3 DNA reads TGTGCCAGCAGCTTGGGGTCGAATCTGGGAACCGGGGAGCTGTTTTTT.

V usage is TRBV19 and J usage is TRBJ1-5, with a possible D match to TRBD1 (5 bases). V was clipped by 7 bases and J by 0 bases, with 13 bases between them. Germline values: CDR1 LNHDA, CDR2 SQIVND (reference sequence). The CDR3 has 15 residues. The CDR3, as DNA: TGTGCCAGTATCGCGGGCCAGGGTAGCAATCAGCCCCAGCATTTT. Translating it yields CASIAGQGSNQPQHF.

About this clone: The same CDR3 arises from other DNA sequences in this sample as well. The chain links TRBV7-9 to TRBJ2-7, with TRBD1 matching 7 bases. Germline V gene lookup returns CDR1 SEHNR and CDR2 FQNEAQ (reference sequence). The CDR3 spans 12 residues. The trim removed 2 bases at V and 5 bases at J, leaving 0 bases unmatched. CDR3 sequence: CASSLTGDEQYV. The CDR3 DNA is TGTGCCAGCAGCTTAACAGGGGACGAGCAGTACGTC.

This clone was found once. The chain is built from TRBV6-1 and TRBJ2-7; 10 nucleotides match TRBD1. V lost 4 bases and J lost 2; bases outside the gene matches: 11. Germline lookup yields CDR1 MNHNS and CDR2 SASEGT. The CDR3 is 17 residues long. The CDR3 DNA is TGTGCCAGCAGTGTAGACAGGGGGCGGCCAATTCCCTACGAGCAGTACTTC. This translates into CASSVDRGRPIPYEQYF.

The J gene is TRBJ1-2, the V gene TRBV18; 7 positions agree with TRBD1. Trimming at V came to 4 bases and at J to 8 bases, leaving 7 bases not matched to a gene. CDR1 is KGHSH, CDR2 LQKENI, per germline. The length of the CDR3 is 13 residues. CDR3 loop: CASSLQTGPGYTF. The CDR3 nucleotides read TGTGCCAGCTCACTTCAGACAGGGCCCGGCTACACCTTC.

J is TRBJ1-1 and V is TRBV6-1; tentative D call: TRBD1 (5 bases). Per the germline V gene, CDR1 is MNHNS and CDR2 is SASEGT. This CDR3 comprises 14 residues. Trimming shortened V by 8 bases and J by 1 base, and 14 bases separated the two germline ends. The CDR3 sequence is CASLLFGGNTEAFF. The CDR3 DNA sequence: TGTGCCAGCCTCCTATTCGGGGGGAACACTGAAGCTTTCTTT.